This is a list of T cell receptor beta chains from one sample in a study of T-cell memory formation after mild COVID-19. TCRdb independently ran MiXCR on the 5' RACE reads; one entry per CDR3 protein. The repertoire holds 310,000 or so distinct CDR3 sequences, more than 15% seen once, with around a fifth in the top ten. The sequenced sample consisted of PBMCs or a T cell subset sorted from them (not recorded which). Receptor source: a man younger than 35 who had mild COVID-19 (a few samples of this study predate the infection). Cell type and time point are not known. Both conserved end residues are part of each CDR3. A D gene is named only where the DNA matches it firmly.

TRBV6-5	14	-	TRBJ1-5	CASSWGGENQPQHF
TRBV12-3/TRBV12-4	13	-	TRBJ2-1	CASSFATPHEQFF
TRBV7-2	14	-	TRBJ2-5	CASSRRETGETQYF
TRBV6-5	13	TRBD1	TRBJ2-1	CASSYSGTEGRFF
TRBV29-1	14	-	TRBJ1-2	CSVEEEEGLYGYTF
TRBV5-1	15	-	TRBJ1-4	CASRRTGDFNEKLFF
TRBV28	13	-	TRBJ1-2	CASQWGANYGYTF
TRBV10-3	15	TRBD1	TRBJ2-3	CAISEPGTGTDTQYF
TRBV7-2	15	-	TRBJ2-7	CASSSDAGRSYEQYF
TRBV7-6	17	-	TRBJ2-1	CASSLVPGIALYNEQFF
TRBV4-2	15	-	TRBJ2-1	CASTPGYSPVDEQFF
TRBV7-8	17	TRBD1	TRBJ1-6	CASSPRTGGSYNSPLHF
TRBV5-6	12	-	TRBJ2-5	CASTFDQETQYF
TRBV6-5	17	TRBD2	TRBJ2-1	CASSPGLAGVAYNEQFF
TRBV5-1	16	TRBD2	TRBJ2-3	CASSLAAGGPTDTQYF
TRBV20-1	14	-	TRBJ2-2	CSVRGGTNTGELFF
TRBV20-1	11	-	TRBJ2-7	CSARVGYEQYF
TRBV7-2	13	-	TRBJ2-5	CASSFAGRETQYF
TRBV29-1	13	TRBD2	TRBJ2-1	CSVARTSGNEQFF
TRBV18	14	TRBD2	TRBJ2-7	CASSAPGLAYEQYF
TRBV5-1	15	TRBD1	TRBJ2-5	CASSWTGVLGETQYF
TRBV24-1	14	-	TRBJ2-3	CATSVRGAQDTQYF
TRBV20-1	13	-	TRBJ1-5	CSASARGNQPQHF
TRBV29-1	11	-	TRBJ2-7	CSVQATSGQYF
TRBV5-1	13	-	TRBJ2-3	CASSVTRTWDGYF
TRBV6-6	17	TRBD1	TRBJ2-1	CASSPSRTGSSYNEQFF
TRBV5-1	12	-	TRBJ2-7	CASGRDSYEQYF
TRBV6-5	14	-	TRBJ1-1	CASSSLGMNTEAFF
TRBV7-9	11	TRBD1	TRBJ2-1	CASSPRDSQFF
TRBV20-1	11	-	TRBJ2-7	CSALGAYEQYF
TRBV11-2	13	-	TRBJ1-1	CASSPTGSTEAFF
TRBV25-1	12	-	TRBJ2-7	CASSEYGGEQYF
TRBV7-9	15	TRBD2	TRBJ2-1	CASSLKRGGLDEQFF
TRBV30	15	TRBD2	TRBJ2-5	CARKGGGGRTETQYF
TRBV20-1	14	TRBD1	TRBJ1-1	CSARGGTDGVEAFF
TRBV20-1	15	TRBD2	TRBJ2-6	CSALASSSGANVLTF
TRBV9	14	-	TRBJ2-3	CASSVAAGRDTQYF
TRBV7-2	15	-	TRBJ2-5	CASSRSWAPLETQYF
TRBV7-2	15	-	TRBJ1-4	CASSPGRATNEKLFF
TRBV18	13	TRBD1	TRBJ2-1	CASLQGAYNEQFF
TRBV12-3/TRBV12-4	11	-	TRBJ1-6	CASSSSGSLHF
TRBV11-2	12	-	TRBJ2-7	CASSLMSYEQYF
TRBV12-3/TRBV12-4	15	TRBD2	TRBJ2-5	CASSFFAGEQETQYF
TRBV2	14	-	TRBJ1-5	CASSTTGRGQPQHF